A single sample gave rise to the 29 T cell receptor beta chains below, sequenced in a study of blood T cell repertoires in COVID-19. TCRdb's copy holds only in-frame clones and misses some; the assay was immunoSEQ multiplex PCR. Counted here are 200,000 to 250,000 clones, about 79% occurring once; the ten biggest clones make up approximately 10%. The sequenced sample consisted of peripheral blood. The origin of the receptors is a man aged 45 to 65 with active or convalescent COVID-19.

The V gene is TRBV6-6, the J gene TRBJ1-1; TRBD1 aligns across 9 bases. This CDR3 is built from 14 residues. Germline-derived CDR1 and CDR2 are MNHNY and SVGAGI (reference sequence). The J segment lost 4 bases and the V segment lost 0 bases, leaving 0 bases of the junction unmatched. The CDR3 DNA reads as TGTGCCAGCAGTTACTCGACAGGGGGCACTGAAGCTTTCTTT. Translation gives CASSYSTGGTEAFF.

This sequence joins TRBV19 and TRBJ1-5; TRBD1 matches at 8 bases. Per the germline V gene, CDR1 is LNHDA and CDR2 is SQIVND (reference sequence). Trimming removed 7 bases from V and 2 bases from J; junction bases left unmatched: 7. The CDR3 runs 15 residues. The CDR3 region has the DNA TGTGCCAGTACTGAAGGGACAGGAGGCAATCAGCCCCAGCATTTT. This sequence encodes CASTEGTGGNQPQHF.

V usage is TRBV4-1 and J usage is TRBJ2-3, with 11 positions matching TRBD2. The germline V gene has CDR1 MGHRA and CDR2 YSYEKL. The V segment lost 0 bases and the J segment 6 bases; nucleotides outside the gene matches: 14. CDR3 length: 19 amino acids. The CDR3 DNA is TGCGCCAGCAGCCAAGATCCCCCGACGACTAGCGGGATCGGGGATACGCAGTATTTT. It codes for CASSQDPPTTSGIGDTQYF.

The chain joins TRBV6-5 to TRBJ1-6; TRBD1 matches at 7 bases. Unmatched junction bases numbered 5, after V lost 3 bases and J lost 3 bases. CDR1 and CDR2 from the germline V gene are MNHEY and SVGAGI. This CDR3 spans 16 amino acids. The CDR3 sequence is CASSYLSGGYNSPLHF. The CDR3 nucleotides read TGTGCCAGCAGTTATCTATCAGGGGGCTATAATTCACCCCTCCACTTT.

This clone was counted a single time. Written as DNA, the CDR3 is TGTGCCAGCAGTTCGAGCGGGCGGGCCGGGGAGCTGTTTTTT. Residues: CASSSSGRAGELFF. The V and J genes are TRBV6-5 and TRBJ2-2; TRBD2 is a possible D gene (6 bases). The V end was cut by 4 bases, the J end by 6 bases, with 12 bases between. Per germline, CDR1 MNHEY and CDR2 SVGAGI. The CDR3 covers 14 residues.

The rearrangement uses TRBV5-4 and TRBJ1-2, with D maybe TRBD1 (6 bases). Deletions cut 4 bases from V and 1 base from J, with 20 bases between. The germline V gene encodes CDR1 SGHNT and CDR2 YYREEE (reference sequence). The CDR3 has 17 amino acids. Written as DNA, the CDR3 is TGTGCCAGCAGCGCTGGACAGCTGAACTCCATTAACTATGGCTACACCTTC. Translation: CASSAGQLNSINYGYTF.

The CDR3 spells CASSSGQGTEAFF. The CDR3 coding sequence is TGTGCCAGCAGCTCCGGACAGGGAACTGAAGCTTTCTTT. V is TRBV7-2 and J is TRBJ1-1; TRBD1 matches at 8 bases. Germline assignment: CDR1 SGHTA and CDR2 FQGNSA. Trimming cost V 4 bases and J 5 bases; bases outside gene matches: 3. The CDR3 spans 13 residues. Full variable domain (rest looked up from reference TRBV7-2 and TRBJ1-1): GAGVSQSPSNKVTEKGKDVELRCDPISGHTALYWYRQSLGQGLEFLIYFQGNSAPDKSGLPSDRFSAERTGGSVSTLTIQRTQQEDSAVYLCASSSGQGTEAFFGQGTRLTVV.

This chain uses TRBV19 with TRBJ1-1, with 8 bases matching TRBD1. Germline CDR1 reads LNHDA; CDR2 reads SQIVND (reference sequence). The CDR3 consists of 14 residues. With V trimmed by 7 bases and J by 4 bases, 8 bases remained unmatched. CDR3 amino acids: CASTLRQGITEAFF. CDR3 sequence (DNA): TGTGCCAGTACCCTGAGACAGGGGATCACTGAAGCTTTCTTT. The full variable domain, in which reference TRBV19 and TRBJ1-1 provide the parts outside the CDR3, is DGGITQSPKYLFRKEGQNVTLSCEQNLNHDAMYWYRQDPGQGLRLIYYSQIVNDFQKGDIAEGYSVSREKKESFPLTVTSAQKNPTAFYLCASTLRQGITEAFFGQGTRLTVV.

The chain couples TRBV20-1 to TRBJ1-2; 8 nucleotides line up with TRBD1. The CDR3 has 11 amino acids. CDR1 and CDR2 from the germline V gene are DFQATT and SNEGSKA (reference sequence). CDR3 bases: TGCAGCCCTGGACAGGGATATGGCTACACCTTC. Translation gives CSPGQGYGYTF.

The rearrangement links TRBV7-2 to TRBJ2-1; the D gene is possibly TRBD1 (5 bases). The V end lost 5 bases, the J end lost 1 base, and 12 bases lay between the germline ends. The length of the CDR3 is 15 residues. Germline CDR1 SGHTA, CDR2 FQGNSA. CDR3 residues: CASSPRQYSYNEQFF. For the CDR3, the DNA is TGTGCCAGCAGCCCCCGACAGTATTCCTACAATGAGCAGTTCTTC.

The J gene is TRBJ1-4, the V gene TRBV4-2; D is possibly TRBD1 (5 bases). The CDR3 runs 14 residues. Germline V gene lookup returns CDR1 LGHNA and CDR2 YNFKEQ. V was clipped by 4 bases and J by 12 bases, with 18 bases between them. CDR3 nucleotide sequence: TGTGCCAGCAGCCCACGTGGACGCGGGGGGGAACTGTTTTTT. Amino acid sequence: CASSPRGRGGELFF.

The J gene is TRBJ2-3, the V gene TRBV5-8; TRBD2 agrees at 12 bases. Germline CDR1 and CDR2: SGHTS and YDEGEE. V lost 4 bases to trimming and J lost 2 bases; unmatched junction nucleotides: 5. The CDR3 runs to 16 residues. The CDR3 nucleotides read TGTGCCAGCAGCAGAGGACTAGCGGGGCTCACAGATACGCAGTATTTT. Encoded protein: CASSRGLAGLTDTQYF.

The J gene is TRBJ1-1, the V gene TRBV7-8; TRBD1 aligns across 9 bases. The CDR3 has 14 amino acids. V shed 3 bases, J shed 5 bases, and the junction held 4 bases outside the gene matches. Germline assignment: CDR1 SGHVS and CDR2 FQNEAQ. In nucleotides, the CDR3 is TGTGCCAGCAGCTTCAGGACAGGGGTTACTGAAGCTTTCTTT. Translation gives CASSFRTGVTEAFF.

The rearrangement joins TRBV2 to TRBJ1-2; no reliable D call. With 5 bases removed from V and 6 bases from J, the gap between germline ends came to 13 bases. The CDR3 contains 13 residues. Germline CDR1 is SNHLY and CDR2 is FYNNEI. CDR3 coding DNA: TGTGCCAGCAGTTTGGACGGGAAGAATGGCTACACCTTC. Protein sequence: CASSLDGKNGYTF. Based on the CDR3 plus reference TRBV2 and TRBJ1-2, the full variable domain is EPEVTQTPSHQVTQMGQEVILRCVPISNHLYFYWYRQILGQKVEFLVSFYNNEISEKSEIFDDQFSVERPDGSNFTLKIRSTKLEDSAMYFCASSLDGKNGYTFGSGTRLTVV.

The chain uses TRBV6-6 and TRBJ1-1; D is perhaps TRBD1 (5 bases). The CDR3 extends over 13 amino acids. Germline V gives CDR1 MNHNY, CDR2 SVGAGI (reference sequence). The V end lost 5 bases, the J end lost 4 bases, and 11 bases lay between the germline ends. The CDR3 protein is CASSHGTSTEAFF. The CDR3 nucleotides are TGTGCCAGCAGTCACGGGACTTCCACTGAAGCTTTCTTT.

The chain joins TRBV24-1 to TRBJ1-5; the match to TRBD1 covers 9 bases. V lost 4 bases, J lost 5 bases, and 11 bases stayed unmatched. Germline lookup yields CDR1 KGHDR and CDR2 SFDVKD. CDR3 length: 17 amino acids. CDR3 loop: CATSESTGGEGYQPQHF. The CDR3 bases are TGTGCCACCAGTGAATCCACAGGGGGCGAGGGGTATCAGCCCCAGCATTTT.

A single count supports this clone. The gene calls are TRBV19 and TRBJ2-1; 9 bases match TRBD1. With 5 bases clipped from V and 7 bases from J, the junction kept 12 bases outside the gene matches. The CDR3 loop spans 16 amino acids. Germline V gene lookup returns CDR1 LNHDA and CDR2 SQIVND (reference sequence). CDR3 DNA: TGTGCCAGTAGTCGAAAGGGACAGGGAGGGTCGAATGAGCAGTTCTTC. Encoded protein: CASSRKGQGGSNEQFF.

The chain is built from TRBV5-6 and TRBJ2-7, with 10 bases that match TRBD2. Germline trimming cut 4 bases from V and 2 bases from J; bases unmatched to any gene: 3. This CDR3 spans 14 amino acids. Germline CDR1 reads SGHDT; CDR2 reads YYEEEE. The CDR3 loop is CASSTSGGAYEQYF. In DNA form, the CDR3 reads TGTGCCAGCAGCACGAGCGGGGGGGCCTACGAGCAGTACTTC.

This sequence joins TRBV20-1 and TRBJ1-5; TRBD1 matches at 8 bases. Per the germline V gene, CDR1 is DFQATT and CDR2 is SNEGSKA (reference sequence). The V gene end was trimmed by 3 bases and the J gene end by 7 bases; junction bases not matched to a gene: 20. The CDR3 loop spans 18 amino acids. CDR3 coding DNA: TGCAGTGCTAGTTCTCCCTCGACACAGGGGGGGTTAAAACAGCCCCAGCATTTT. Translated: CSASSPSTQGGLKQPQHF.

V and J are TRBV4-3 and TRBJ2-1; TRBD2 agrees at 9 bases. J gave up 7 bases and V 3 bases, and 19 bases lay outside the gene matches. From germline, CDR1 is LGHNA and CDR2 YSLEER. The CDR3 has 19 amino acids. In nucleotides, the CDR3 is TGCGCCAGCAGCCACATAAATGTCCTTAGCGGGAGTTGGGAGAATGAGCAGTTCTTC. Translating it yields CASSHINVLSGSWENEQFF.

The chain joins TRBV2 to TRBJ1-1; D gene ambiguous. Per germline, CDR1 SNHLY and CDR2 FYNNEI. This CDR3 comprises 11 residues. V lost 5 bases and J 6 bases, leaving 7 bases between the germline ends. DNA for the CDR3: TGTGCCAGCAGTCCGGGAGCTGAAGCTTTCTTT. The encoded protein is CASSPGAEAFF.

This clone is a singleton in its sample. The chain carries TRBV27 and TRBJ2-7, with D possibly TRBD1 on 5 matching bases. The CDR3 covers 16 residues. The germline gives CDR1 MNHEY, CDR2 SMNVEV (reference sequence). Deletions cut 0 bases from V and 0 bases from J, with 12 bases between. In DNA form, the CDR3 reads TGTGCCAGCAGTTTATCGGTCCAGGGTATCTCCTACGAGCAGTACGTC. Translation gives CASSLSVQGISYEQYV.

This chain links TRBV5-1 with TRBJ1-3, with D tentatively TRBD1 (6 bases). Germline lookup yields CDR1 SGHRS and CDR2 YFSETQ. The V and J ends lost 2 bases and 8 bases respectively, with 11 bases between them. CDR3 size: 13 residues. The CDR3 nucleotides read TGCGCCAGCAGCTTAACAGGGCGGGACACCATATATTTT. This gives the protein CASSLTGRDTIYF.

The chain joins TRBV21-1 to TRBJ1-4; TRBD1, the table's D call, lacks a check against the DNA. TRBV21-1 counts as a pseudogene. The CDR3 is made up of 14 amino acids. In DNA, the CDR3 is TGTGCCAGCAGCAACAGGGTCGTAGAAGAAAAACTGTTTTTT. Translating it yields CASSNRVVEEKLFF.

The rearrangement joins TRBV21-1 to TRBJ1-3; the tabulated D call, TRBD1, remains unverified against the DNA. TRBV21-1 is a pseudogene locus. The CDR3 loop spans 20 amino acids. The CDR3 here is CASSPPILSVAGYSGNTIYF. CDR3 DNA sequence: TGTGCCAGCAGCCCCCCCATTTTGTCGGTGGCAGGCTACTCTGGAAACACCATATATTTT.

The chain uses TRBV12-3 or TRBV12-4 and TRBJ2-3; D might be TRBD2 (5 bases). This CDR3 spans 12 amino acids. V gave up 6 bases and J gave up 1 base, with 5 bases separating them. CDR3 nucleotides: TGTGCCAGCAGAGCGGGCACAGATACGCAGTATTTT. Its protein is CASRAGTDTQYF.

V gene TRBV7-2 combines with J gene TRBJ2-2; D not certain. The CDR3 loop spans 13 amino acids. CDR1 and CDR2 from the germline V gene are SGHTA and FQGNSA. Trimming took off 4 bases at V and 5 bases at J, with 8 bases between the two ends. DNA for the CDR3: TGTGCCAGCAGCTCAGGCCCAACCGGGGAGCTGTTTTTT. Translation gives CASSSGPTGELFF.

The chain couples TRBV2 to TRBJ2-2, with D maybe TRBD1 (5 bases). The CDR3 runs 14 residues. The germline V and J ends were trimmed by 6 bases and 7 bases, with 15 bases remaining between them. CDR1 and CDR2 from the germline V gene are SNHLY and FYNNEI. CDR3 region: CASRMNRMLGELFF. The DNA for the CDR3 is TGTGCCAGCAGGATGAACAGGATGCTCGGGGAGCTGTTTTTT.

The V and J genes are TRBV6-4 and TRBJ2-1; 9 bases line up with TRBD2. This CDR3 has 14 amino acids. Germline V lookup: CDR1 MRHNA, CDR2 SNTAGT. V trimming: 6 bases; J trimming: 8 bases; junction bases outside the gene matches: 8. The CDR3 here is CASRAGGPKDEQFF. The CDR3 nucleotides are TGTGCCAGCAGGGCGGGGGGGCCGAAGGATGAGCAGTTCTTC.